The T cell receptor (beta chain) described here comes from a study of blood T cell repertoires in COVID-19 (dated by TCRdb to about 2020). Turning to the overall study: The collaborator samples originated in the United States, Italy and Spain and spanned the acute and convalescent phases of COVID-19. The repertoires were made available in a free public database intended to serve as a resource for research on the immune response to SARS-CoV-2. Samples were obtained from the ongoing ImmuneRACE study (first 160 participants) and from some 1,200 subjects provided by 6 global collaborators. The prospective study material was composed of cDNA or gDNA derived from T cells, B-cell-depleted T cells, or PBMCs. Where available, HLA class I and class II types were obtained from metadata supplied by the sample provider rather than from assay-based typing. Subjects who had been exposed to COVID-19, were actively infected with it, or had recovered from it provided the deeply sampled blood TCRbeta repertoires that made up the dataset. Nearly every sample came with metadata listing a de-identified subject ID, COVID-19 status, age in years and sex.

TCRbeta CDR3 regions were amplified from genomic DNA by means of the immunoSEQ Assay, a bias-controlled multiplex PCR. The study's own analysis went as follows. The number of nucleated cells in each sample was estimated from the amplification of reference gene primers within the assay. Sequence reads were collapsed and filtered to measure the absolute abundance of every unique TCRbeta CDR3 rearrangement. Productive Simpson clonality was computed per sample as the square root of Simpson's diversity index over productive rearrangements. Held by TCRdb, this immuneACCESS table contains in-frame sequences only and omits some clones. Under half of the omission traces to an unresolved V gene where checked; the cause of the rest is unknown. Clonal size and the V and J genes are those of that table, whereas D and trimming came from the DNA. The sample table holds around 230,000 clones, of which roughly 80% were seen once. The ten most abundant clones make up approximately 10% of the sample.

The collaborating institutions used their own protocols to collect whole blood in K2EDTA tubes. For TCRbeta analysis, collaborators shipped samples as frozen whole blood, isolated PBMCs, or DNA extracted from either of those sample types. This clone turned up a few times. It lacks a known antigen. The sample holds no much larger clone one base away, and base qualities are not on file. Spanning cysteine to phenylalanine, the CDR3 consists of 16 amino acids. Just CDR3 DNA is preserved here, 48 bases in frame from base 1. The trim is 6 bases for V and 0 bases for J, with a gap of 14 bases between the germline ends. CDR1 and CDR2 (LNHDA, SQIVND) derive from the germline V gene (reference sequence). The full study reports these points: The quantity of clinical and demographic metadata differed by source and by participant and was supplied without curation.

Input material: peripheral blood. This clonotype was sampled from an elderly woman with acute or convalescent COVID-19. The receptor chain draws on TRBV19 and TRBJ2-2; possibly the D gene is TRBD1, per 6 matching bases. The CDR3 region reads CASSRPRGSNTGELFF. The sequence in DNA is TGTGCCAGTAGCCGACCCAGGGGATCGAACACCGGGGAGCTGTTTTTT.